This T cell receptor (beta chain) was profiled in a study of blood T cell repertoires in COVID-19. The J segment lost 6 bases and the V segment lost 2 bases, leaving 1 base of the junction unmatched. The germline gives CDR1 KGHSH, CDR2 LQKENI. This CDR3 is 14 amino acids long. Sequencing was performed with immunoSEQ multiplex PCR; in TCRdb, only in-frame clones are kept and a portion is missing. The sample shows approximately 200,000 clones, around 86% of them seen only once. The receptor's source is a man in his fifties with acute or convalescent COVID-19. The rearrangement joins TRBV18 to TRBJ1-4; 9 bases fit TRBD1. The sequenced sample consisted of peripheral blood. This chain's CDR3 is CASSPGDRDEKLFF. The CDR3 DNA sequence: TGTGCCAGCTCACCAGGGGACAGGGATGAAAAACTGTTTTTT. Combining the CDR3 with reference TRBV18 and TRBJ1-4 gives the whole variable domain NAGVMQNPRHLVRRRGQEARLRCSPMKGHSHVYWYRQLPEEGLKFMVYLQKENIIDESGMPKERFSAEFPKEGPSILRIQQVVRGDSAAYFCASSPGDRDEKLFFGSGTQLSVL.